A selection of T cell receptor beta chains follows, all from one sample in a study of T cell responses to AZD1222 COVID-19 vaccine. Here immunoSEQ multiplex PCR was the method, and the copy in TCRdb shows in-frame clones only, minus some. Found here are 70,000 to 95,000 clones, roughly 90% of them singletons; the top ten hold 3.5% to 5%. The sample was peripheral blood, taken on day 0 of AZD1222 vaccination. These receptors all stem from an adult in good health. The CDR3 runs from the conserved cysteine through the conserved F or W. A D gene is named only where the DNA matches it firmly. Only part of the rows carry a size: once, few, many, or a class if the clone is expanded.

TRBJ1-5 | . | . | TRBV4-1 | CASSQEEDGRWPQHF | TGCGCCAGCAGCCAAGAGGAGGACGGGAGGTGGCCCCAGCATTTT
TRBJ2-2 | once | . | TRBV2 | CASSELSGSAGELFF | TGTGCCAGCAGTGAACTGAGCGGTTCAGCCGGGGAGCTGTTTTTT
TRBJ2-3 | . | . | TRBV11-2 | CASSPSGTPSTQYF | TGTGCCAGCAGCCCTTCCGGGACCCCCAGTACGCAGTATTTT
TRBJ1-3 | . | TRBD1 | TRBV28 | CASRQGASTIYF | TGTGCCAGCAGACAGGGGGCAAGCACCATATATTTT
TRBJ2-7 | . | TRBD1 | TRBV6-5 | CASGTGQGADEQYF | TGTGCCAGCGGAACGGGACAGGGGGCTGACGAGCAGTACTTC
TRBJ1-6 | . | . | TRBV5-4 | CASSSSLARDNSPLHF | TGTGCCAGCAGCTCCAGTTTAGCACGGGATAATTCACCCCTCCACTTT
TRBJ1-4 | once | . | TRBV7-8 | CASSTPDGSNEKLFF | TGTGCCAGCAGCACTCCAGACGGAAGTAATGAAAAACTGTTTTTT
TRBJ1-2 | . | . | TRBV19 | CASSPRLAYGYTF | TGTGCCAGTAGTCCCCGGCTCGCCTATGGCTACACCTTC
TRBJ1-3 | . | . | TRBV7-9 | CASSFTRQSSGNTIYF | TGTGCCAGCAGCTTTACCCGTCAGTCCTCTGGAAACACCATATATTTT
TRBJ2-3 | . | . | TRBV29-1 | CSVVGNTDTQYF | TGCAGCGTTGTTGGGAACACAGATACGCAGTATTTT
TRBJ1-1 | . | TRBD1 | TRBV30 | CAWSVLGVDRAAFF | TGTGCCTGGAGTGTACTGGGGGTAGACAGGGCAGCTTTCTTT
TRBJ1-1 | . | . | TRBV11-2 | CASSSPGFEAFF | TGTGCCAGCAGCAGCCCGGGCTTCGAAGCTTTCTTT
TRBJ1-5 | . | . | TRBV18 | CASSGTNSNQPQHF | TGTGCCAGCTCAGGCACCAATAGCAATCAGCCCCAGCATTTT
TRBJ1-5 | . | . | TRBV12-3/TRBV12-4 | CASSSRGIQPQHF | TGTGCCAGCAGCTCCAGGGGAATTCAGCCCCAGCATTTT
TRBJ2-7 | . | . | TRBV6-8 | CASQRTVRYEQYF | TGTGCCAGCCAACGTACGGTGAGGTACGAGCAGTACTTC
TRBJ2-5 | . | . | TRBV6-6 | CASSHGQDTYQETQYF | TGTGCCAGCAGCCACGGGCAGGACACATACCAAGAGACCCAGTACTTC
TRBJ2-3 | . | . | TRBV7-3 | CASSLGPSRTDTQYF | TGTGCCAGCAGCTTAGGCCCCTCACGCACAGATACGCAGTATTTT
TRBJ2-3 | . | . | TRBV24-1 | CATSDWPSTDTQYF | TGTGCCACCAGTGATTGGCCGAGCACAGATACGCAGTATTTT
TRBJ2-7 | . | . | TRBV5-4 | CASTGLLSSYEQYF | TGTGCCAGCACTGGACTACTAAGCTCCTACGAGCAGTACTTC
TRBJ2-7 | . | . | TRBV6-5 | CASSYGQVGSEQYF | TGTGCCAGCAGTTACGGGCAGGTTGGGAGCGAGCAGTACTTC
TRBJ2-2 | . | TRBD1 | TRBV9 | CASSAGQGRSTGELFF | TGTGCCAGCAGCGCAGGACAGGGGAGGAGCACCGGGGAGCTGTTTTTT
TRBJ1-1 | . | . | TRBV7-3 | CASSHERNTEAFF | TGTGCCAGCAGCCACGAGAGGAACACTGAAGCTTTCTTT
TRBJ1-4 | . | TRBD1 | TRBV2 | CASNGQGAEKLFF | TGTGCCAGCAATGGACAGGGGGCTGAAAAACTGTTTTTT
TRBJ2-7 | . | . | TRBV6-5 | CASSLGQLYEQYF | TGTGCCAGCAGTTTAGGACAGCTCTACGAGCAGTACTTC
TRBJ1-1 | . | . | TRBV9 | CASSALGGDTEAFF | TGTGCCAGCAGCGCTCTTGGGGGGGACACTGAAGCTTTCTTT
TRBJ2-7 | . | TRBD2 | TRBV11-3 | CASSLSDAGLAGAEQYF | TGTGCCAGCAGCTTATCAGATGCGGGCCTAGCGGGAGCCGAGCAGTACTTC
TRBJ2-3 | . | . | TRBV6-5 | CASSSTVLDTQYF | TGTGCCAGCAGTTCCACAGTTTTAGATACGCAGTATTTT
TRBJ2-3 | . | . | TRBV6-1 | CASSDTFTDTQYF | TGTGCCAGCAGTGATACATTCACAGATACGCAGTATTTT
TRBJ1-2 | . | . | TRBV24-1 | CATSAPPGNYGYTF | TGTGCCACCAGTGCTCCCCCAGGGAACTATGGCTACACCTTC
TRBJ2-1 | . | . | TRBV12-5 | CASGLVTEQFF | TGTGCTAGTGGTTTGGTAACTGAGCAGTTCTTC
TRBJ1-2 | . | . | TRBV9 | CASSVGGFGGYTF | TGTGCCAGCAGCGTTGGGGGCTTCGGTGGCTACACCTTC
TRBJ1-2 | . | . | TRBV24-1 | CATSDIYGYTF | TGTGCCACCAGTGACATATATGGCTACACCTTC